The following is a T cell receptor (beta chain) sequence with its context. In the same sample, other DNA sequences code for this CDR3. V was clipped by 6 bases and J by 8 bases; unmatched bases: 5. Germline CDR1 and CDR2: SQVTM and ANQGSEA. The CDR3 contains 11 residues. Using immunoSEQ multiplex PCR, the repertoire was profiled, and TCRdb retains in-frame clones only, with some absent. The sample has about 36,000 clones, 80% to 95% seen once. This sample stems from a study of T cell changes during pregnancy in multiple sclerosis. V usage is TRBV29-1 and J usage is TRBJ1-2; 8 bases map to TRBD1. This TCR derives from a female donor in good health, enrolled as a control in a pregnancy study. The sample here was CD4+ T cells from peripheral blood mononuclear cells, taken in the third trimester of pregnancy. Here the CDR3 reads CSVQGARGYTF. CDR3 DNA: TGCAGCGTCCAGGGGGCGCGGGGCTACACCTTC.